This TCR beta chain was found in a study of breast tumors, draining lymph nodes, adjacent tissues. The study, taken as a whole, reports: Luminal-like breast cancer showed significantly higher tumor–nontumor repertoire similarity than basal-like.

This clonotype was found many times. Its target is not known. V lost 2 bases, J lost 7 bases, and 12 bases lay in between. The CDR3 runs to 14 residues. Germline lookup yields CDR1 MNHNY and CDR2 SVGAGI (reference sequence). The lymph nodes were axillary draining lymph nodes from breast cancer patients. TCRdb passed the multiplex PCR reads through MiXCR, listing each CDR3 protein once. The sample lists roughly 220,000 distinct CDR3 sequences, 30% to 35% occurring once. This TCR came from a female donor with breast cancer. Some clones in this sample may be carry-over from other donors' samples. The rearrangement joins TRBV6-6 to TRBJ1-5; D gene ambiguous. The sequencing sample was made of axillary lymph node tissue. In DNA form, the CDR3 reads TGTGCCAGCAGTTACCTGGGGAGTGGACAGCCCCAGCATTTT. The encoded protein is CASSYLGSGQPQHF.